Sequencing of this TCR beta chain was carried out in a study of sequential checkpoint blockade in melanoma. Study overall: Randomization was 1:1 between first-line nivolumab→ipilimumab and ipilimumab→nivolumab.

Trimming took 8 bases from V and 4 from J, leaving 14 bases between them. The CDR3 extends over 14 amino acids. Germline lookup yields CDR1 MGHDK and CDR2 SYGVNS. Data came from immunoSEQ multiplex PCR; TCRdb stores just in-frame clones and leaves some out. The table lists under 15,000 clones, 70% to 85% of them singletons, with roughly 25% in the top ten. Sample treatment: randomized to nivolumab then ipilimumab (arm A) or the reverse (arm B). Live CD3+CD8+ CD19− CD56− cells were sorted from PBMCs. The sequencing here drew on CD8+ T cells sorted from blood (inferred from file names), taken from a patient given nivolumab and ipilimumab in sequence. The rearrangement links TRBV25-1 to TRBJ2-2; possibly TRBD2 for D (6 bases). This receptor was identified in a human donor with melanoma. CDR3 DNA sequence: TGTGCCAGCCTAGCAGGAGGGACCACCGGGGAGCTGTTTTTT. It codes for CASLAGGTTGELFF.